Following are 9 T cell receptor beta chains from one sample sequenced in a study of blood T cell repertoires in COVID-19. Sequencing was performed with immunoSEQ multiplex PCR; in TCRdb, only in-frame clones are kept and a portion is missing. The table lists approximately 53,000 clones, 82% of them singletons. Sequences were obtained from peripheral blood. Receptor source: a woman between 55 and 75 years old with acute or convalescent COVID-19.

The V call is TRBV11-3, the J call TRBJ2-1, with D perhaps TRBD1 (6 bases). V dropped 0 bases and J dropped 9 bases, with 21 bases sitting between them. CDR3 length equals 17 residues. The germline V gene has CDR1 SGHNT and CDR2 YENEEA. Here the CDR3 DNA reads TGTGCCAGCAGCTTAGACGGGCCGGTACAGGGTAGAGGTGAGCAGTTCTTC. Protein product: CASSLDGPVQGRGEQFF.

This clone was counted once. This chain joins TRBV7-2 and TRBJ1-1; unclear D gene. Germline CDR1 and CDR2: SGHTA and FQGNSA. This CDR3 contains 18 residues. V lost 2 bases and J lost 0, with 19 bases in between. In DNA, the CDR3 is TGTGCCAGCAGCTTAAGAGTCAAGGGTCAGACTATGAACACTGAAGCTTTCTTT. Its protein is CASSLRVKGQTMNTEAFF. The whole variable domain, remainder taken from reference TRBV7-2 and TRBJ1-1, is GAGVSQSPSNKVTEKGKDVELRCDPISGHTALYWYRQSLGQGLEFLIYFQGNSAPDKSGLPSDRFSAERTGGSVSTLTIQRTQQEDSAVYLCASSLRVKGQTMNTEAFFGQGTRLTVV.

Only a few counts were recorded for this clone. The gene calls are TRBV5-1 and TRBJ1-4, with D unclear. Germline V gene data show CDR1 as SGHRS and CDR2 as YFSETQ. There are 15 residues in the CDR3. V lost 3 bases and J lost 3, with 12 bases in between. CDR3 coding DNA: TGCGCCAGCAGCTCCCTGGGCAGCTCTAATGAAAAACTGTTTTTT. Residues: CASSSLGSSNEKLFF.

J is TRBJ2-7 and V is TRBV3-1 (or the pseudogene TRBV3-2); 7 nucleotides match TRBD2. The CDR3 runs 14 residues. The germline V gene encodes CDR1 LGHDT and CDR2 YNNKEL (reference sequence). The junction had 6 bases not matched to a gene; V was cut back by 4 bases and J by 3 bases. CDR3 region: CASSPPGTNYEQYF. The CDR3 nucleotides read TGTGCCAGCAGCCCCCCAGGGACTAACTACGAGCAGTACTTC.

The rearrangement joins TRBV4-2 to TRBJ2-1; 10 bases align to TRBD2. V was pared by 2 bases and J by 5 bases, with 6 bases of the junction left unmatched. The CDR3 consists of 16 residues. Germline CDR1 and CDR2: LGHNA and YNFKEQ. The chain's CDR3 is CASSQLLAGPHNEQFF. The CDR3 DNA follows: TGTGCCAGCAGCCAATTACTAGCGGGGCCCCACAATGAGCAGTTCTTC.

This chain links TRBV12-5 with TRBJ2-1, with 9 bases matching TRBD2. There are 15 residues in the CDR3. Germline trimming cut 5 bases from V and 7 bases from J; bases unmatched to any gene: 9. Per the germline V gene, CDR1 is LGHNT and CDR2 is FRNRAP. The CDR3 DNA sequence: TGTGCTAGTGGTCTAAAGGTAGCGGGGGAAAATGAGCAGTTCTTC. It codes for CASGLKVAGENEQFF.

The chain employs TRBV3-1 (or the pseudogene TRBV3-2) and TRBJ2-3; 12 bases are shared with TRBD2. With 4 bases clipped from V and 2 bases from J, the junction kept 4 bases outside the gene matches. This CDR3 has 16 amino acids. Germline CDR1 and CDR2: LGHDT and YNNKEL (reference sequence). The CDR3 DNA reads as TGTGCCAGCAGCCTCCGGACTAGCGGGGCCACAGATACGCAGTATTTT. Translation: CASSLRTSGATDTQYF.

J is TRBJ2-3 and V is TRBV5-1; D gene ambiguous. Trimming shortened V by 0 bases and J by 2 bases, and 7 bases separated the two germline ends. The CDR3 contains 14 residues. Germline values: CDR1 SGHRS, CDR2 YFSETQ. CDR3 amino acids: CASSLASPTDTQYF. For the CDR3, the DNA is TGCGCCAGCAGCTTGGCGTCTCCCACAGATACGCAGTATTTT.

This clone has just one count. The chain links TRBV19 to TRBJ2-6; 9 bases match TRBD1. The CDR3 has 16 residues. V lost 7 bases to trimming and J lost 1 base; unmatched junction nucleotides: 5. CDR1 LNHDA and CDR2 SQIVND come from the germline V gene (reference sequence). The CDR3 loop reads CASTGTGTSGANVLTF. For the CDR3, the DNA is TGTGCCAGTACCGGGACAGGGACGTCTGGGGCCAACGTCCTGACTTTC.